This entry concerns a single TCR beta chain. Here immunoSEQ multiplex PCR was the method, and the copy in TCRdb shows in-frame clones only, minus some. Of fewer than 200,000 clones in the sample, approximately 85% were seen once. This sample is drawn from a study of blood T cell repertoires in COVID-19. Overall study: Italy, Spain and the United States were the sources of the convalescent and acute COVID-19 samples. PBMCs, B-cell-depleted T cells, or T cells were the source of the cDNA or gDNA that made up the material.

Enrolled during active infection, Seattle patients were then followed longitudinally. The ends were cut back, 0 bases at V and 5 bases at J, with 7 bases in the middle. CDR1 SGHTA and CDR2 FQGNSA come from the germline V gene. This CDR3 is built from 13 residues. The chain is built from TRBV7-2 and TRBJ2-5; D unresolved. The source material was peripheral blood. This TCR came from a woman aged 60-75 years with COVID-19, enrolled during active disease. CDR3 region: CASSLASSETQYF. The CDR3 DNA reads TGTGCCAGCAGCTTAGCTTCTTCGGAGACCCAGTACTTC.